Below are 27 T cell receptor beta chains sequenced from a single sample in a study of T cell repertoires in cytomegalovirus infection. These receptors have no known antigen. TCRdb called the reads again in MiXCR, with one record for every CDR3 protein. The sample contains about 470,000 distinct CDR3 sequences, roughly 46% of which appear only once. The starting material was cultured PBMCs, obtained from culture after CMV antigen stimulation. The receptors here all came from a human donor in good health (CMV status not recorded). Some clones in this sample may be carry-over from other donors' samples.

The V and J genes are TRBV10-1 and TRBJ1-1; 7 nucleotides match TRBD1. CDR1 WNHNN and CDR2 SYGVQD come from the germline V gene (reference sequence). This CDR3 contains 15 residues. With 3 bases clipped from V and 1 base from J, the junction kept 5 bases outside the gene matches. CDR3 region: CASSDSDRENTEAFF. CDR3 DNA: TGCGCCAGCAGTGATTCCGACAGGGAGAACACTGAAGCTTTCTTT.

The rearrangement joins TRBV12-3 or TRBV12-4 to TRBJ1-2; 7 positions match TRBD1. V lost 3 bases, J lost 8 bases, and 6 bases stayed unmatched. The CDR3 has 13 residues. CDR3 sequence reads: CASSFATGLGYTF. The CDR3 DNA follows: TGTGCCAGCAGTTTCGCGACAGGGCTCGGCTACACCTTC.

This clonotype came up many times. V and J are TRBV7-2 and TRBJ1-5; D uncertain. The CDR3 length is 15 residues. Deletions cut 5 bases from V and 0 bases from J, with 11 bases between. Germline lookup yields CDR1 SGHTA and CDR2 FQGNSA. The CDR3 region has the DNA TGTGCCAGCAGCCCTTTTGGGGATAGCAATCAGCCCCAGCATTTT. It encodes CASSPFGDSNQPQHF.

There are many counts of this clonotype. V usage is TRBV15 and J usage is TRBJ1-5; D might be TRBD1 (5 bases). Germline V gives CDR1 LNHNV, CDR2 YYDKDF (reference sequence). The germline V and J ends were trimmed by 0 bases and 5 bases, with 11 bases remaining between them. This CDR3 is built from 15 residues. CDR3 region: CATSRDGRVYQPQHF. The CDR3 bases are TGTGCCACCAGCAGAGATGGCAGGGTCTATCAGCCCCAGCATTTT.

The CDR3 sequence: CASGGVAGNTIYF. Here the CDR3 DNA reads TGTGCCAGTGGGGGGGTGGCTGGAAACACCATATATTTT. This rearrangement joins TRBV7-2 to TRBJ1-3, with D perhaps TRBD1 (5 bases). The germline V gene encodes CDR1 SGHTA and CDR2 FQGNSA. CDR3 size: 13 residues. V gave up 9 bases and J gave up 2 bases, with 11 bases separating them.

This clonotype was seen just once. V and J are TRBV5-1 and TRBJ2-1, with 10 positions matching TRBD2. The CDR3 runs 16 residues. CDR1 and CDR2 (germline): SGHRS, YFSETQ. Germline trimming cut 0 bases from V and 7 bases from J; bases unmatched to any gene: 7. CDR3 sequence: CASSLVLAGAGNEQFF. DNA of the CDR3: TGCGCCAGCAGCTTGGTGCTAGCGGGAGCAGGGAATGAGCAGTTCTTC.

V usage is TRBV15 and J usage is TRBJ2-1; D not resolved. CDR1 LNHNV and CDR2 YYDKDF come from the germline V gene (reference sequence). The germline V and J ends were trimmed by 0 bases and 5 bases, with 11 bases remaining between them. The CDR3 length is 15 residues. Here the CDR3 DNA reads TGTGCCACCAGCAGAGATCGGGTTGGGGACAATGAGCAGTTCTTC. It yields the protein CATSRDRVGDNEQFF.

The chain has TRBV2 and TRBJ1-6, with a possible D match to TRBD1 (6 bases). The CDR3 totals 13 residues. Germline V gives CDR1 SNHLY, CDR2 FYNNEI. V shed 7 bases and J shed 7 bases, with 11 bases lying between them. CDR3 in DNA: TGTGCCAGCAACAGGGAGGCAAATTCACCCCTCCACTTT. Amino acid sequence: CASNREANSPLHF. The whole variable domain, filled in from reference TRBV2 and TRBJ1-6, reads EPEVTQTPSHQVTQMGQEVILRCVPISNHLYFYWYRQILGQKVEFLVSFYNNEISEKSEIFDDQFSVERPDGSNFTLKIRSTKLEDSAMYFCASNREANSPLHFGNGTRLTVT.

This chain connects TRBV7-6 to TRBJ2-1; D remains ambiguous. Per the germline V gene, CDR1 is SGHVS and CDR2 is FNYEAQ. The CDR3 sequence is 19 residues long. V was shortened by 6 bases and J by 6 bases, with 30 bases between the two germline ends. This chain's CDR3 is CASRPPSNLNEGPANEQFF. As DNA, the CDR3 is TGTGCCAGCAGGCCCCCCTCCAACCTCAATGAAGGCCCGGCCAATGAGCAGTTCTTC. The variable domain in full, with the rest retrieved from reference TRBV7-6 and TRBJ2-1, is GAGVSQSPRYKVTKRGQDVALRCDPISGHVSLYWYRQALGQGPEFLTYFNYEAQQDKSGLPNDRFSAERPEGSISTLTIQRTEQRDSAMYRCASRPPSNLNEGPANEQFFGPGTRLTVL.

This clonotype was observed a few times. The CDR3 DNA reads TGTGCCAGCAGCCCCCGAGGACAGGCCACTATCCTAGGCTACACCTTC. Amino acid sequence: CASSPRGQATILGYTF. The chain combines TRBV12-3 or TRBV12-4 with TRBJ1-2; the match to TRBD1 covers 7 bases. J was trimmed by 8 bases and V by 6 bases; bases with no gene match: 18. The CDR3 runs to 16 residues.

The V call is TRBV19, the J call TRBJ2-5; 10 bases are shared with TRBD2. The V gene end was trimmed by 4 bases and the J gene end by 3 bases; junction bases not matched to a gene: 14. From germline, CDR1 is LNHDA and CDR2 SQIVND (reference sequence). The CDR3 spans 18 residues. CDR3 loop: CASSSWPSGSLGEETQYF. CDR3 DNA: TGTGCCAGTAGTAGTTGGCCTAGCGGGAGTCTGGGCGAAGAGACCCAGTACTTC.

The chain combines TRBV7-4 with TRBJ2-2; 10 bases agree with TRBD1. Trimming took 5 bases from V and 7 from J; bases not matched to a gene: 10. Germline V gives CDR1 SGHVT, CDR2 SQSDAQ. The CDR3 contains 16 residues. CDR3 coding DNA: TGTGCCAGCAGCCTGGTGGGACAGGGGAGTTTCGGGGAGCTGTTTTTT. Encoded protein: CASSLVGQGSFGELFF.

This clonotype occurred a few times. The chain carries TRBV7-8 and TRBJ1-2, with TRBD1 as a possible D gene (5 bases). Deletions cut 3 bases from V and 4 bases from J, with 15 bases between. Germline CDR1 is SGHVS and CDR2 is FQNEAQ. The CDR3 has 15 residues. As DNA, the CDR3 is TGTGCCAGCAGCTTCCGGGGCTCAGGGAGCTATGGCTACACCTTC. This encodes CASSFRGSGSYGYTF.

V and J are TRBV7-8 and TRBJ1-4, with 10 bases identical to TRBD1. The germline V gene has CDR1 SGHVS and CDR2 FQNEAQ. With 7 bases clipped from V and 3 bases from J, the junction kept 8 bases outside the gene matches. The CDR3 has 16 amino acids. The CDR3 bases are TGTGCCAGCACCCGACAGGGGGCTGGGGCTAATGAAAAACTGTTTTTT. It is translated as CASTRQGAGANEKLFF.

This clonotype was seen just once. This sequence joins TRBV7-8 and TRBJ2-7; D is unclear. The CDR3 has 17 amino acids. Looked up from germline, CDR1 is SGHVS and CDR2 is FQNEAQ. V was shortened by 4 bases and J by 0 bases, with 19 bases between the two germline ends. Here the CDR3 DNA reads TGTGCCAGCAGCTCCTCACGGCTCCTCGGTTCCTCCTACGAGCAGTACTTC. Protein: CASSSSRLLGSSYEQYF.

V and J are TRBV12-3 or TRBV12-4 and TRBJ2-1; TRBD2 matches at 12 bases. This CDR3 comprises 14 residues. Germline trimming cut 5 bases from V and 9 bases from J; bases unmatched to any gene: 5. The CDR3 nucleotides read TGTGCCAGCAGTCGGACTAGCGGGAATGTTGAGCAGTTCTTC. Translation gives CASSRTSGNVEQFF.

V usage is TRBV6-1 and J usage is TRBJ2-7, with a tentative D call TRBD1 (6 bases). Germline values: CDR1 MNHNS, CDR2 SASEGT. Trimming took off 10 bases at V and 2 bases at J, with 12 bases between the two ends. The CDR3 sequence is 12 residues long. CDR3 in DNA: TGTGCCACTCGGGACACAACCTACGAGCAGTACTTC. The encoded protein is CATRDTTYEQYF.

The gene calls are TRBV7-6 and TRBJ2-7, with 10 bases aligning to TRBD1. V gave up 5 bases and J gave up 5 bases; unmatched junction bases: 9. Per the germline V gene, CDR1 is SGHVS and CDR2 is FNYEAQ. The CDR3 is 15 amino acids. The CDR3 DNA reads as TGTGCCAGCAGCCTGCGGGACAGGGGTAACCACGAGCAGTACTTC. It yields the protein CASSLRDRGNHEQYF.

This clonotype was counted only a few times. The CDR3 nucleotides are TGTGCCAGCAGCTTAAGGAGGACAGCCCCAGAGGGGAATGAAAAACTGTTTTTT. As protein: CASSLRRTAPEGNEKLFF. The rearrangement joins TRBV7-8 to TRBJ1-4; D is possibly TRBD1 (6 bases). The CDR3 extends over 18 amino acids. Per germline, CDR1 SGHVS and CDR2 FQNEAQ. The V and J ends lost 2 bases and 5 bases respectively, with 21 bases between them.

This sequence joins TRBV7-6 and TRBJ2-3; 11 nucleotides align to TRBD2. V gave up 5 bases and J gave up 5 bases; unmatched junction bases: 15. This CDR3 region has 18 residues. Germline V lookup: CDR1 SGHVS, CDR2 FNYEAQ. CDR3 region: CASSHPLEASGRRDTQYF. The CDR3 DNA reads TGTGCCAGCAGCCACCCGCTGGAGGCTAGCGGGAGGAGAGATACGCAGTATTTT.

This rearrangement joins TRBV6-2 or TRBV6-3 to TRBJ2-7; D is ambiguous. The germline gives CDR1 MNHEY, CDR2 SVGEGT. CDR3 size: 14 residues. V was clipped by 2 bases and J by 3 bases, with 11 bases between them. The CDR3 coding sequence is TGTGCCAGCAGTTACCTCCCGGGCATCTACGAGCAGTACTTC. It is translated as CASSYLPGIYEQYF.

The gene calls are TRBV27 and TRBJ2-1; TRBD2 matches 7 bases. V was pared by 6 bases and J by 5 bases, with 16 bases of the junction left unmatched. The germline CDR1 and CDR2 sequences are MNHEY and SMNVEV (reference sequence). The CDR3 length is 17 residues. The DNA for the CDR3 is TGTGCCAGCAGCCAAAGCGGGGCGGTTGCCTTGAACAATGAGCAGTTCTTC. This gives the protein CASSQSGAVALNNEQFF.

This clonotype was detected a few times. CDR3 DNA sequence: TGCGCCAGCAGCCAAGTTAGAGGCAGGCGGAATGAGCAGTTCTTC. Its translation: CASSQVRGRRNEQFF. V and J are TRBV4-1 and TRBJ2-1; D unresolved. The germline V and J ends were trimmed by 1 base and 7 bases, with 14 bases remaining between them. Germline V gene lookup returns CDR1 MGHRA and CDR2 YSYEKL. This CDR3 spans 15 amino acids.

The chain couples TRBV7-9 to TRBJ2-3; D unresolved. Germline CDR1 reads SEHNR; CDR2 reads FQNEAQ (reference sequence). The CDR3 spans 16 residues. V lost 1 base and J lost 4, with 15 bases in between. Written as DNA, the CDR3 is TGTGCCAGCAGCTTAGTACCTGCCCAAGTTTCAGATACGCAGTATTTT. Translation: CASSLVPAQVSDTQYF.

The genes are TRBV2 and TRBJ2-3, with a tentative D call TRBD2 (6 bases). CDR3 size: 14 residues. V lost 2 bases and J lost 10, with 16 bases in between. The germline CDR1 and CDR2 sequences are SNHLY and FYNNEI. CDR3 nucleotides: TGTGCCAGCAGTGAACCCAAGACTAGAAGTCCGCAGTATTTT. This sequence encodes CASSEPKTRSPQYF.

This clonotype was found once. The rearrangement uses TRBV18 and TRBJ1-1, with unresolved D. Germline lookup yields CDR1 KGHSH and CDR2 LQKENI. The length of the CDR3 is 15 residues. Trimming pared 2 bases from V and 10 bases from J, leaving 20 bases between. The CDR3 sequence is CASSPVAGYQPGAFF. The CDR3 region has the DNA TGTGCCAGCTCACCAGTGGCAGGCTACCAGCCAGGAGCTTTCTTT.

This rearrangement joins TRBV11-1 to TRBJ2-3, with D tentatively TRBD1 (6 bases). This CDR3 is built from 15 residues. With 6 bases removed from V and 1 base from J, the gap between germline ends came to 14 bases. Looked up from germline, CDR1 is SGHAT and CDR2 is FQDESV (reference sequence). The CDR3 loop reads CASSPQGSGTDTQYF. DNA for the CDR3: TGTGCCAGCAGTCCACAGGGCTCCGGCACAGATACGCAGTATTTT.